These 27 T cell receptor beta chains share one sample of origin, sequenced in a study of chemoradiotherapy in HPV16-positive cancers. The data were produced by immunoSEQ multiplex PCR, yet TCRdb's version contains in-frame clones alone and is incomplete. The data hold approximately 34,000 clones, with around 89% observed a single time. The sequencing used blood, collected from a patient who underwent chemoradiotherapy. The receptors come from a human donor with HPV-associated anogenital cancer.

The chain recombines TRBV27 with TRBJ1-4; D unclear. The CDR3 is 15 residues long. Germline V gene sequence: CDR1 MNHEY, CDR2 SMNVEV (reference sequence). V lost 5 bases, J lost 8 bases, and 18 bases lay in between. The DNA of the CDR3 is TGTGCCAGCAGTCCTAGAGGCCCCCGAGAGGAAAAACTGTTTTTT. Translation: CASSPRGPREEKLFF.

The chain combines TRBV6-6 with TRBJ2-1; tentative D call: TRBD2 (6 bases). V was clipped by 6 bases and J by 0 bases, with 15 bases between them. CDR1 and CDR2 from the germline V gene are MNHNY and SVGAGI (reference sequence). The CDR3 runs to 16 residues. CDR3 sequence (DNA): TGTGCCAGCAGAACTAGCTCTCCCAGCTCCTACAATGAGCAGTTCTTC. Translation gives CASRTSSPSSYNEQFF.

The chain is built from TRBV28 and TRBJ2-3; 7 bases fit TRBD1. With V trimmed by 5 bases and J by 4 bases, 6 bases remained unmatched. Germline loops: CDR1 MDHEN, CDR2 SYDVKM. The CDR3 runs to 14 residues. CDR3 protein: CASSPRQGSDTQYF. In nucleotides, the CDR3 is TGTGCCAGCAGTCCCCGACAGGGTTCAGATACGCAGTATTTT.

The rearrangement joins TRBV19 to TRBJ2-7; TRBD2 matches 11 bases. J gave up 6 bases and V 4 bases, and 14 bases lay outside the gene matches. Per germline, CDR1 LNHDA and CDR2 SQIVND (reference sequence). The CDR3 is 17 amino acids. The CDR3, as DNA: TGTGCCAGTAGTAAGGGCTTCATAGCGGGGGGGCCTGGCGAGCAGTACTTC. As protein: CASSKGFIAGGPGEQYF.

The chain joins TRBV19 to TRBJ2-7; TRBD1 matches 8 bases. CDR1 is LNHDA, CDR2 SQIVND, per germline (reference sequence). The V and J ends lost 8 bases and 3 bases, in that order; junction bases with no gene match: 15. CDR3 size: 16 residues. This CDR3 reads CASSDPPPRGHYEQYF. CDR3 coding DNA: TGTGCCAGTTCCGATCCCCCACCCAGGGGGCACTACGAGCAGTACTTC.

This chain links TRBV7-2 with TRBJ1-6; 7 nucleotides line up with TRBD1. Germline V lookup: CDR1 SGHTA, CDR2 FQGNSA. CDR3 length equals 16 residues. Germline trimming cut 5 bases from V and 0 bases from J; bases unmatched to any gene: 4. The CDR3, as DNA: TGTGCCAGCAGCCCGACAGGGAGCTCCTATAATTCACCCCTCCACTTT. Protein sequence: CASSPTGSSYNSPLHF.

The V and J genes are TRBV5-1 and TRBJ1-2; tentative D call: TRBD1 (5 bases). Trimming shortened V by 3 bases and J by 2 bases, and 8 bases separated the two germline ends. Germline CDR1 SGHRS, CDR2 YFSETQ. CDR3 length: 13 amino acids. In DNA form, the CDR3 reads TGCGCCAGCAGCTCGGGGGACAACTATGGCTACACCTTC. The encoded protein is CASSSGDNYGYTF. Using reference TRBV5-1 and TRBJ1-2 for the parts outside the CDR3, the full variable domain is KAGVTQTPRYLIKTRGQQVTLSCSPISGHRSVSWYQQTPGQGLQFLFEYFSETQRNKGNFPGRFSGRQFSNSRSEMNVSTLELGDSALYLCASSSGDNYGYTFGSGTRLTVV.

V is TRBV6-6 and J is TRBJ1-2; D is unresolved. The CDR3 has 14 residues. Trimming took off 3 bases at V and 2 bases at J, with 10 bases between the two ends. From germline, CDR1 is MNHNY and CDR2 SVGAGI (reference sequence). DNA of the CDR3: TGTGCCAGCAGTTATAGGGAAGTAAACTATGGCTACACCTTC. Translation: CASSYREVNYGYTF.

J is TRBJ1-2 and V is TRBV7-2, with 9 bases fitting TRBD1. Looked up from germline, CDR1 is SGHTA and CDR2 is FQGNSA. J lost 5 bases, V lost 5 bases, and 9 bases had no gene match. The CDR3 has 15 residues. The CDR3 spells CASSASGTGSYGYTF. In nucleotides, the CDR3 is TGTGCCAGCAGCGCAAGCGGGACAGGGAGTTATGGCTACACCTTC.

The genes are TRBV6-5 and TRBJ1-5; D remains unclear. V dropped 6 bases and J dropped 9 bases, with 12 bases sitting between them. Germline V gene lookup returns CDR1 MNHEY and CDR2 SVGAGI. The length of the CDR3 is 12 residues. DNA of the CDR3: TGTGCCAGCAGCCCTGGGTGGGGGCCCCAGCATTTT. Its translation is CASSPGWGPQHF.

This clone was picked up one time. The genes are TRBV7-2 and TRBJ2-5; either TRBD1 or TRBD2 may fit D (6 bases each). The V end was cut by 0 bases, the J end by 6 bases, with 14 bases between. The germline V gene has CDR1 SGHTA and CDR2 FQGNSA. The CDR3 is 15 residues long. Written as DNA, the CDR3 is TGTGCCAGCAGCTTAGCGGGGGCGGGGAGGCAGACCCAGTACTTC. Residues: CASSLAGAGRQTQYF.

The chain joins TRBV6-6 to TRBJ2-7; perhaps TRBD2 as D (6 bases). The germline gives CDR1 MNHNY, CDR2 SVGAGI (reference sequence). The V end lost 0 bases, the J end lost 7 bases, and 16 bases lay between the germline ends. This CDR3 has 15 residues. CDR3: CASSYSVGGQEEQYF. The CDR3 region has the DNA TGTGCCAGCAGTTACTCGGTTGGAGGGCAAGAAGAGCAGTACTTC.

J is TRBJ1-1 and V is TRBV7-2, with D unclear. Germline-derived CDR1 and CDR2 are SGHTA and FQGNSA. This CDR3 spans 13 amino acids. The V end lost 4 bases, the J end lost 6 bases, and 12 bases lay between the germline ends. The CDR3, as DNA: TGTGCCAGCAGCTCTTCTTTGTACCCTGAAGCTTTCTTT. It specifies CASSSSLYPEAFF.

V gene TRBV6-1 combines with J gene TRBJ1-1; D is ambiguous. V was pared by 5 bases and J by 4 bases, with 14 bases between. Germline assignment: CDR1 MNHNS and CDR2 SASEGT. This CDR3 contains 14 residues. The DNA for the CDR3 is TGTGCCAGCAGTTTACGGGTGTTTGGCACTGAAGCTTTCTTT. It translates to CASSLRVFGTEAFF.

The chain combines TRBV14 with TRBJ1-6, with D possibly matching TRBD1 (5 bases). Between the trimmed V and J ends, which lost 3 bases and 10 bases, there was a span of 13 bases. The germline V gene has CDR1 SGHDN and CDR2 FVKESK. The CDR3 covers 14 residues. In DNA, the CDR3 is TGTGCCAGCAGCCACAGGGATTGGGACTCACCCCTCCACTTT. Translating gives CASSHRDWDSPLHF.

This clone is a singleton in its sample. J is TRBJ2-2 and V is TRBV10-1; D ambiguous. This CDR3 contains 15 residues. In germline, CDR1 is WNHNN, CDR2 SYGVQD (reference sequence). With 0 bases removed from V and 0 bases from J, the gap between germline ends came to 5 bases. The CDR3 sequence: CASSESIANTGELFF. CDR3 in DNA: TGCGCCAGCAGTGAGTCGATAGCGAACACCGGGGAGCTGTTTTTT.

The genes are TRBV7-8 and TRBJ2-5; the D gene is possibly TRBD2 (6 bases). Germline V CDR1 and CDR2: SGHVS, FQNEAQ. V lost 4 bases and J 5 bases, leaving 14 bases between the germline ends. The CDR3 extends over 14 amino acids. CDR3 region: CASSYRQSGETQYF. The DNA for the CDR3 is TGTGCCAGCAGCTATCGACAAAGCGGGGAGACCCAGTACTTC.

V and J are TRBV7-3 and TRBJ2-2; D uncertain. The CDR3 extends over 13 amino acids. Germline-derived CDR1 and CDR2 are SGHTA and FQGTGA. Trimming stripped 5 bases from V and 0 bases from J, with 4 bases between. The DNA for the CDR3 is TGTGCCAGCAGCGGTGCGAACACCGGGGAGCTGTTTTTT. This encodes CASSGANTGELFF. The full variable domain, completed using reference TRBV7-3 and TRBJ2-2, is GAGVSQTPSNKVTEKGKYVELRCDPISGHTALYWYRQSLGQGPEFLIYFQGTGAADDSGLPNDRFFAVRPEGSVSTLKIQRTERGDSAVYLCASSGANTGELFFGEGSRLTVL.

The chain employs TRBV10-2 and TRBJ1-3; possibly TRBD1 for D (6 bases). CDR3 length: 15 residues. Trimming took off 6 bases at V and 1 base at J, with 13 bases between the two ends. Germline values: CDR1 WSHSY, CDR2 SAAADI. The CDR3 DNA sequence: TGCGCCAGCAGGGCAGGAGGGGGATCTGGAAACACCATATATTTT. Translation gives CASRAGGGSGNTIYF.

This chain uses TRBV18 with TRBJ2-1; 10 positions agree with TRBD2. CDR3 length: 15 residues. In germline, CDR1 is KGHSH, CDR2 LQKENI. The V and J ends lost 3 bases and 9 bases, in that order; junction bases with no gene match: 8. CDR3 sequence reads: CASSPDESGRVEQFF. The CDR3 DNA is TGTGCCAGCTCACCGGACGAGAGCGGGAGGGTTGAGCAGTTCTTC.

The chain has TRBV19 and TRBJ2-3; D ambiguous. Germline CDR1 and CDR2: LNHDA and SQIVND (reference sequence). The CDR3 loop spans 12 amino acids. Between the trimmed V and J ends, which lost 2 bases and 2 bases, there was a span of 2 bases. DNA for the CDR3: TGTGCCAGTAGTATAAACACAGATACGCAGTATTTT. It encodes CASSINTDTQYF.

The V gene is TRBV4-2, the J gene TRBJ1-1; D is perhaps TRBD1 (6 bases). The CDR3 extends over 15 amino acids. Germline CDR1 reads LGHNA; CDR2 reads YNFKEQ. V was clipped by 0 bases and J by 6 bases, with 14 bases between them. CDR3 nucleotide sequence: TGTGCCAGCAGCCAAGAGAGGGGGGGAGGGGCTGAAGCTTTCTTT. Encoded protein: CASSQERGGGAEAFF.

The chain employs TRBV19 and TRBJ2-1; D unclear. Trimming stripped 1 base from V and 8 bases from J, with 6 bases between. The CDR3 sequence is 12 residues long. Germline V gene data show CDR1 as LNHDA and CDR2 as SQIVND (reference sequence). CDR3 sequence reads: CASSIGSDEQFF. As DNA, the CDR3 is TGTGCCAGTAGTATAGGCTCGGATGAGCAGTTCTTC.

The chain combines TRBV5-4 with TRBJ1-2; 9 bases are a match to TRBD1. This CDR3 spans 15 amino acids. Unmatched junction bases numbered 9, after V lost 3 bases and J lost 6 bases. Germline assignment: CDR1 SGHNT and CDR2 YYREEE (reference sequence). Here the CDR3 reads CASSSPGQGPNGYTF. The CDR3 DNA reads TGTGCCAGCAGCTCGCCGGGACAGGGTCCTAATGGCTACACCTTC.

CDR3 sequence: CASSPTYSGYQYEQYF. CDR3 bases: TGTGCCAGCAGTCCTACCTATAGCGGGTACCAGTACGAGCAGTACTTC. V usage is TRBV27 and J usage is TRBJ2-7; TRBD2 agrees at 7 bases. The length of the CDR3 is 16 residues. Looked up from germline, CDR1 is MNHEY and CDR2 is SMNVEV (reference sequence). J gave up 4 bases and V 5 bases, and 14 bases lay outside the gene matches.

By frequency in the sample, this clone is large (0.1 to 1%). The chain uses TRBV5-6 and TRBJ2-7; no clear D gene. CDR3 size: 12 residues. Germline lookup yields CDR1 SGHDT and CDR2 YYEEEE. With 1 base removed from V and 1 base from J, the gap between germline ends came to 3 bases. CDR3 region: CASSLPSYEQYF. In DNA, the CDR3 is TGTGCCAGCAGCTTGCCGTCCTACGAGCAGTACTTC.

The V gene is TRBV5-1, the J gene TRBJ2-5; 8 bases fit TRBD1. The CDR3 totals 18 residues. CDR1 and CDR2 from the germline V gene are SGHRS and YFSETQ. V lost 0 bases, J lost 1 base, and 11 bases stayed unmatched. The CDR3 DNA reads as TGCGCCAGCAGCTTGGCCGGGACAGGTCGCGGGTTCCAAGAGACCCAGTACTTC. Translated, it gives CASSLAGTGRGFQETQYF.